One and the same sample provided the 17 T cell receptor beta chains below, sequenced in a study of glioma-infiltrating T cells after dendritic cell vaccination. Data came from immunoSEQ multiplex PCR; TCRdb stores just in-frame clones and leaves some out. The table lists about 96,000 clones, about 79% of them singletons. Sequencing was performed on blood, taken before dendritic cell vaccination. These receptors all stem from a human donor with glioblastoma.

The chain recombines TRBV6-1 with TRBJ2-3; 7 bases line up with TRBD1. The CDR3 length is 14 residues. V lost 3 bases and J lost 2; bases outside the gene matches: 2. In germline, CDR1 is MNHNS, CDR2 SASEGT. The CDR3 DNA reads TGTGCCAGCAGTGAGGGACAGTTCACAGATACGCAGTATTTT. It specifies CASSEGQFTDTQYF.

CDR3 sequence (DNA): TGCGCCAGCAGCTTAACCGGGACAGGGGATGGATCCTACGAGCAGTACTTC. Its protein is CASSLTGTGDGSYEQYF. V usage is TRBV5-1 and J usage is TRBJ2-7, with TRBD1 identical over 10 bases. The CDR3 is 17 residues long. J gave up 1 base and V 2 bases, and 9 bases lay outside the gene matches. CDR1 is SGHRS and CDR2 is YFSETQ in the germline V gene.

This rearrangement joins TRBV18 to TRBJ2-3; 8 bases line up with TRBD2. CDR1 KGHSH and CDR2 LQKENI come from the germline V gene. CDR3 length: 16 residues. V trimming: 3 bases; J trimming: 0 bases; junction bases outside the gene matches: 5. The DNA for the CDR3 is TGTGCCAGCTCACCCCGCGGGGGGTCTAGCACAGATACGCAGTATTTT. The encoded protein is CASSPRGGSSTDTQYF.

CDR3 sequence (DNA): TGCGCCAGCAGTGAGTCGATTATTCAGGCACAGACGGGCTACACCTTC. Residues: CASSESIIQAQTGYTF. The rearrangement uses TRBV10-2 and TRBJ1-2; D gene uncertain. The V end was cut by 0 bases, the J end by 8 bases, with 19 bases between. This CDR3 comprises 16 residues. Germline lookup yields CDR1 WSHSY and CDR2 SAAADI.

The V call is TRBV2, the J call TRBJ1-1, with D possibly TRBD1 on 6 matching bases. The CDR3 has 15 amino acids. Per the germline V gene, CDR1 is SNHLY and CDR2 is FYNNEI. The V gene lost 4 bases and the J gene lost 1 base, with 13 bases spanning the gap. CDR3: CASSAQGTQNTEAFF. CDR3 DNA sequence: TGTGCCAGCAGTGCGCAGGGGACCCAGAACACTGAAGCTTTCTTT.

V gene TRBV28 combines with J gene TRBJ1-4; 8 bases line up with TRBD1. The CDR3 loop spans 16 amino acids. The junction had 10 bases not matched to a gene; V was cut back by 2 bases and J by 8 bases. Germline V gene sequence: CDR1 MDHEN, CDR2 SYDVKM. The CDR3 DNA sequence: TGTGCCAGCAGTTTAACCCAGACAGGGGTAAGCGAAAAACTGTTTTTT. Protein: CASSLTQTGVSEKLFF.

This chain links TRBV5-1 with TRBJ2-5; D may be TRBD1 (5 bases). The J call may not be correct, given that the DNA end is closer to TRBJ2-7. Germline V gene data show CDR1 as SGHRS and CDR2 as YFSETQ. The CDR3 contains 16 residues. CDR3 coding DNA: TGCGCCAGCAGCTTGGAAAGGGGCGTGACAGCCTACGAGCAGTACTTC. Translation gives CASSLERGVTAYEQYF.

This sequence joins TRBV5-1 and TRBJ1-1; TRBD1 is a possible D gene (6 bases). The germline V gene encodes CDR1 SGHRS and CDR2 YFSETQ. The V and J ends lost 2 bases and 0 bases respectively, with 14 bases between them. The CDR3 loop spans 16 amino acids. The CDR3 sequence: CASSFVAGTMNTEAFF. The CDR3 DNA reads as TGCGCCAGCAGCTTCGTCGCAGGGACAATGAACACTGAAGCTTTCTTT.

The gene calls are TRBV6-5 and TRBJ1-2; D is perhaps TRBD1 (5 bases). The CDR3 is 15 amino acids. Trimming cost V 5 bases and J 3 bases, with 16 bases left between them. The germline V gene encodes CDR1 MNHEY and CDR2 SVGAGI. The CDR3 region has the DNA TGTGCCAGCAGTACCCTCAGACAGAAAGACTATGGCTACACCTTC. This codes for CASSTLRQKDYGYTF.

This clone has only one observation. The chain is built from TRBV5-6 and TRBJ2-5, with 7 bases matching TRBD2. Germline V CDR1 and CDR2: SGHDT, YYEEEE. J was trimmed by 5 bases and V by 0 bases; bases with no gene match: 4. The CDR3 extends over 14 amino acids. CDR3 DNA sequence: TGTGCCAGCAGCTTGGCCGGGGGAGGGGAGACCCAGTACTTC. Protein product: CASSLAGGGETQYF.

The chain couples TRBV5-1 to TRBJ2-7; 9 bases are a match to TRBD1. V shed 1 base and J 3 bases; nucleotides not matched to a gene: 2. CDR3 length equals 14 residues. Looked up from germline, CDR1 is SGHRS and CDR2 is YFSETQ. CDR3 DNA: TGCGCCAGCAGCTTGCAGGGACAGGGCTACGAGCAGTACTTC. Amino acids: CASSLQGQGYEQYF.

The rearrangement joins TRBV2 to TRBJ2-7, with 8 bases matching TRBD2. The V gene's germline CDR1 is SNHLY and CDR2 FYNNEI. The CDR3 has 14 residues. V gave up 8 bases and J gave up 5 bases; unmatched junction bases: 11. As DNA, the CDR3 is TGTGCCAGCCGACCGGGAGGGAAATTAGACGAGCAGTACTTC. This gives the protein CASRPGGKLDEQYF.

The CDR3 DNA reads TGTGCCAGCAGACCCGGACAGCTTGCCTCCTACGAGCAGTACTTC. Residues: CASRPGQLASYEQYF. The chain has TRBV6-5 and TRBJ2-7; D is possibly TRBD1 (6 bases). V was pared by 6 bases and J by 0 bases, with 15 bases between. The CDR3 loop spans 15 amino acids. CDR1 is MNHEY, CDR2 SVGAGI, per germline.

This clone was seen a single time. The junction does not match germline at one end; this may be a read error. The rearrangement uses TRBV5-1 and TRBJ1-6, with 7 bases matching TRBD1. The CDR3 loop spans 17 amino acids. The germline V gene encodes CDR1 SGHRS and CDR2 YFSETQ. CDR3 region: CASSLSRDSSNNSPLHF. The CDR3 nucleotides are TGCGCCAGCAGCTTGAGTAGGGACAGCTCCAATAATTCACCCCTCCACTTT.

In DNA, the CDR3 is TGCGCCAGCAGGGGAAGCGGCAACTACGAGCAGTACTTC. Translation: CASRGSGNYEQYF. V and J are TRBV10-2 and TRBJ2-7; D possibly corresponds to TRBD2 (5 bases). Trimming shortened V by 6 bases and J by 3 bases, and 12 bases separated the two germline ends. The CDR3 extends over 13 amino acids. Germline V lookup: CDR1 WSHSY, CDR2 SAAADI.

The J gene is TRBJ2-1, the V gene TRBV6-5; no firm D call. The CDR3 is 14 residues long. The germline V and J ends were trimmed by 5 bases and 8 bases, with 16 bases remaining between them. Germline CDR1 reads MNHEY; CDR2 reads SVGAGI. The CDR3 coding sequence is TGTGCCAGCAGTCGCCGAGGCCTCTCCGATGAGCAGTTCTTC. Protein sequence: CASSRRGLSDEQFF.

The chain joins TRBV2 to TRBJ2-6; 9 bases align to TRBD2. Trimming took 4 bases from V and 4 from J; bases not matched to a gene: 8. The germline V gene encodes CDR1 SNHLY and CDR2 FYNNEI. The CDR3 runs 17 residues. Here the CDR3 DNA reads TGTGCCAGCAGTGGCGGTGCGGGGGGGGAAGGGGCCAACGTCCTGACTTTC. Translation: CASSGGAGGEGANVLTF. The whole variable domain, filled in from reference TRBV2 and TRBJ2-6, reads EPEVTQTPSHQVTQMGQEVILRCVPISNHLYFYWYRQILGQKVEFLVSFYNNEISEKSEIFDDQFSVERPDGSNFTLKIRSTKLEDSAMYFCASSGGAGGEGANVLTFGAGSRLTVL.